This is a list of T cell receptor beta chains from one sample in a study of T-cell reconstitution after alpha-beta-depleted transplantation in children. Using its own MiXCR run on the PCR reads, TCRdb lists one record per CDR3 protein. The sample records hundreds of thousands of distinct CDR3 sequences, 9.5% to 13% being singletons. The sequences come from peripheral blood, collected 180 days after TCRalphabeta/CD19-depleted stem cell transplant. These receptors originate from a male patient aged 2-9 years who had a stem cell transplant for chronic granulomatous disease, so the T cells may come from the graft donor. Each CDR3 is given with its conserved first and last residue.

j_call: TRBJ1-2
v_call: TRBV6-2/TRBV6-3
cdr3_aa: CASSLGAVIGYTF

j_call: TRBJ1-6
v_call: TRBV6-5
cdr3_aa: CASSYSGQGESSPLHF

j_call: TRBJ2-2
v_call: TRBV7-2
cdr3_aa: CASSLHGQNTGELFF

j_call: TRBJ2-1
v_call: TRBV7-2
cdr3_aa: CASSLAHLAGVSYNEQFF

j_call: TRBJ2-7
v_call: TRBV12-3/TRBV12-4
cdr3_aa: CASSLPGLVPEQYF

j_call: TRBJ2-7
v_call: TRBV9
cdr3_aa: CASSVRLAGPYEQYF

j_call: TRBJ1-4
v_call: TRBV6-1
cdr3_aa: CASSPFDLPNEKLFF

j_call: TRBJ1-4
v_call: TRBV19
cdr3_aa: CASSNPRTNEKLFF

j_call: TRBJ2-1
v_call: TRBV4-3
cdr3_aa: CASSKVLAGGLEQFF

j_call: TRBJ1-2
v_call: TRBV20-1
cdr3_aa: CSAREGVRNYGYTF

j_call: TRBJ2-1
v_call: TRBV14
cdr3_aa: CASSQAGAGTYNEQFF

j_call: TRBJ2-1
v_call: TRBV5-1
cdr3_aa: CASSLVGLAGGGNEQFF

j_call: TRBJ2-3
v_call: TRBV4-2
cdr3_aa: CASSQDGRRGGVDTQYF

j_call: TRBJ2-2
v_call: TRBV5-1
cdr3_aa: CASYRGPENTGELFF

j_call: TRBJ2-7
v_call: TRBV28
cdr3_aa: CASSPTRPLRGEQYF

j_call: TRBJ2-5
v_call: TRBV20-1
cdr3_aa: CSAELAGGPKETQYF

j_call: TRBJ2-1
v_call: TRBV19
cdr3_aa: CATKDGEGGPRDEQFF

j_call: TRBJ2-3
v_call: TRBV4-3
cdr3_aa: CASSHLQYLLGTDTQYF

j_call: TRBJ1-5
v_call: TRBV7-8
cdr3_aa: CASSQHSGMDQPQHF

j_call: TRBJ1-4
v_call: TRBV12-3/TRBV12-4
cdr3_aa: CASSFNGARDDQKLFF

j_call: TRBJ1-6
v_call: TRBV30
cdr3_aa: CAWSSARTAYNSPLHF

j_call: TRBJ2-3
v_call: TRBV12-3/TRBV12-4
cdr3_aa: CACSFGGGPRTDSTDTQYF

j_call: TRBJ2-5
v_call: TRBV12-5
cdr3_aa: CASGQGNPQETQYF

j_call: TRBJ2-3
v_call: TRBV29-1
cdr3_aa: CSVEGHTSTDTQYF

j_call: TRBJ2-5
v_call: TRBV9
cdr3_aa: CASGGGLGETQYF

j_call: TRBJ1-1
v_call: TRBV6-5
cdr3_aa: CASSYSNRGRTEAFF

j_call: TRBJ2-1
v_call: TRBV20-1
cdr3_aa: CSDQKTVTNEQFF

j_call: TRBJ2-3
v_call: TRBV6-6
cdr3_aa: CASSYPSDTQYF

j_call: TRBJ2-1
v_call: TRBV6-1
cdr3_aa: CASSEPIYRQGANEQFF

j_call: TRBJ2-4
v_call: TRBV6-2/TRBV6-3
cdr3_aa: CACRPGPGIQYF

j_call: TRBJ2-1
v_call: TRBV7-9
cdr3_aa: CASSGTGRNEQFF

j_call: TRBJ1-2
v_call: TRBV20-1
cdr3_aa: CSARGGIYGYTF

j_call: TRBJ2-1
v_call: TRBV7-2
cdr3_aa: CASSWSRDIIRAPNEQFF

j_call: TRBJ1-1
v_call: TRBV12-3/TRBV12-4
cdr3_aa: CASGRGIEAFF

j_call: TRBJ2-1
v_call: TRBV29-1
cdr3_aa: CSVDTGVSYNEQFF

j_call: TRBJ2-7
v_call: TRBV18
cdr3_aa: CASSPLGQGNEQYF

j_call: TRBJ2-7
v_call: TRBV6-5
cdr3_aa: CASSSGGLGHEQYF

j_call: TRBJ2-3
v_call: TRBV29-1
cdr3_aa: CSALKDTDTQYF

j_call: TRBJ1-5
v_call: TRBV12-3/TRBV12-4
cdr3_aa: CASSLAGNQPQHF

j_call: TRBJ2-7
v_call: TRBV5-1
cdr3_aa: CAGSGPPRNEQYF

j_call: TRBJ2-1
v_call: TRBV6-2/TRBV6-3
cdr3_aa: CASNLAGAGEQFF

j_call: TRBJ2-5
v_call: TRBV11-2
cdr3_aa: CASSSGRAVEETQYF

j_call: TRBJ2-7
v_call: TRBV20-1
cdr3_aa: CSATGQGVYEQYF

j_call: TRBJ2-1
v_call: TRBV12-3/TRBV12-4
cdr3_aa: CASSLRLTSGQFF

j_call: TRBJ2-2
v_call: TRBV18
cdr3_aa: CASSPLADGELFF

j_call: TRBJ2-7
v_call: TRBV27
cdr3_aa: CASRGHRFSYEQYF

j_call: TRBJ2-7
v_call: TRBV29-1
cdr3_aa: CRSGQGAYEQYF

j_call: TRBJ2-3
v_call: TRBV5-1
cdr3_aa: CASSLVPTSTDTQYF

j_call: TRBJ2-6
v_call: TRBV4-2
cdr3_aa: CAMSPGANVLTF